The T cell receptor (beta chain) under discussion was sequenced for a study of cytomegalovirus exposure and HLA in healthy donors. The overall study: The roughly 130 validation repertoires used the same platform as the 500 to 700 first-cohort repertoires, a later analysis reported.

Comments on this clone: No antigen is known for it.

Per germline, CDR1 MGHRA and CDR2 YSYEKL. The CDR3 consists of 17 residues. V was cut by 4 bases and J by 2 bases, with 19 bases left in between. Study-wide results and limits: Reports showed the classifier diagnosing cytomegalovirus status with high specificity and sensitivity.

Clones were read by immunoSEQ multiplex PCR, and TCRdb kept only the in-frame ones, dropping some. The sample lists about 82,000 clones, about 95% seen once, with around 0.69% in the top ten. The TCR originated in a woman younger than 35 in good health and CMV-seronegative. This chain connects TRBV4-1 to TRBJ2-3, with D possibly TRBD2 on 5 matching bases. Sequencing input: PBMCs. The CDR3: CASSPSSWEWDTDTQYF. In nucleotides, the CDR3 is TGCGCCAGCAGCCCTTCAAGTTGGGAGTGGGACACAGATACGCAGTATTTT.